This TCR beta chain comes out of a study of blood T cell repertoires in COVID-19. Across the study: Specimens from acute and convalescent COVID-19 originated in the United States, Italy and Spain. Sources were T cells, B-cell-depleted T cells, or PBMCs; the material itself was cDNA or gDNA.

Sequencing used immunoSEQ multiplex PCR; TCRdb keeps in-frame clones, though not all of them. Among 300,000 to 400,000 clones listed, approximately 89% were seen once. CDR1 and CDR2 from the germline V gene are LGHDT and YNNKEL (reference sequence). V shed 4 bases and J 7 bases; nucleotides not matched to a gene: 9. The CDR3 is 15 amino acids. The sequenced sample was peripheral blood. The receptor's source is a woman in her forties or fifties who had recovered from COVID-19. The rearrangement links TRBV3-1 (or the pseudogene TRBV3-2) to TRBJ1-3, with 8 bases that match TRBD1. CDR3 bases: TGTGCCAGCAGCCTTGCAGGGGGCCCTCGGAACACCATATATTTT. It yields the protein CASSLAGGPRNTIYF.